One and the same sample provided the 19 T cell receptor beta chains below, sequenced in a study of radiation and T cells in renal cell carcinoma. Time point described: blood 2 weeks post-SBRT. Stated treatment: 15 Gy SBRT to primary tumor, nephrectomy 4 weeks later. This table comes from immunoSEQ multiplex PCR, and its TCRdb copy is limited to in-frame clones, with some not included. This sample has roughly 150,000 clones; about nine tenths occur once, and the top ten carry over 10%. Source: blood, taken from a patient whose treatment included radiotherapy and nephrectomy. Receptor source: a woman aged 50 to 65 with renal cell carcinoma.

The chain has TRBV19 and TRBJ2-5; TRBD2 agrees at 13 bases. The junction had 7 bases not matched to a gene; V was cut back by 5 bases and J by 1 base. This CDR3 has 17 residues. Germline V gene sequence: CDR1 LNHDA, CDR2 SQIVND (reference sequence). The CDR3 sequence: CASSGEGLAGAQETQYF. CDR3 nucleotide sequence: TGTGCCAGTAGTGGAGAAGGACTAGCGGGGGCCCAAGAGACCCAGTACTTC.

The CDR3 reads CASSYSRTSTDTQYF. CDR3 DNA sequence: TGTGCCAGCAGTTATAGTCGGACTAGCACAGATACGCAGTATTTT. The V and J genes are TRBV6-5 and TRBJ2-3; D possibly corresponds to TRBD2 (5 bases). Germline V gives CDR1 MNHEY, CDR2 SVGAGI. The V and J ends lost 3 bases and 0 bases respectively, with 10 bases between them. The CDR3 sequence is 15 residues long.

V gene TRBV6-5 combines with J gene TRBJ2-3, with D possibly matching TRBD2 (5 bases). The germline V gene encodes CDR1 MNHEY and CDR2 SVGAGI. The CDR3 contains 13 residues. V lost 2 bases and J lost 6, with 9 bases in between. Here the CDR3 DNA reads TGTGCCAGCAGTTACGCTAGGGAGGATACGCAGTATTTT. Its translation is CASSYAREDTQYF.

V is TRBV4-3 and J is TRBJ1-6; D remains unclear. Trimming pared 2 bases from V and 8 bases from J, leaving 10 bases between. CDR3 size: 14 residues. Germline CDR1 and CDR2: LGHNA and YSLEER. The CDR3 loop reads CASSQIPRDSPLHF. The CDR3, as DNA: TGCGCCAGCAGCCAAATTCCGAGGGATTCACCCCTCCACTTT.

The V and J genes are TRBV7-8 and TRBJ1-1, with D maybe TRBD1 (5 bases). This CDR3 region has 15 residues. The germline V gene encodes CDR1 SGHVS and CDR2 FQNEAQ. The V gene lost 3 bases and the J gene lost 1 base, with 12 bases spanning the gap. The CDR3 is CASSLVIQGNTEAFF. For the CDR3, the DNA is TGTGCCAGCAGCTTGGTCATCCAGGGGAACACTGAAGCTTTCTTT.

The rearrangement links TRBV30 to TRBJ2-7; D is ambiguous. The CDR3 loop spans 12 amino acids. V gave up 2 bases and J gave up 3 bases, with 8 bases separating them. From germline, CDR1 is GTSNPN and CDR2 SVGIG (reference sequence). The CDR3: CAWSYRLYEQYF. CDR3 DNA sequence: TGTGCCTGGAGTTACAGACTCTACGAGCAGTACTTC.

The chain joins TRBV5-4 to TRBJ1-2; 10 bases agree with TRBD1. V lost 4 bases and J lost 4; bases outside the gene matches: 7. This CDR3 region has 15 residues. The germline gives CDR1 SGHNT, CDR2 YYREEE (reference sequence). This chain's CDR3 is CASSVGTGDGYGYTF. CDR3 sequence (DNA): TGTGCCAGCAGCGTTGGGACAGGGGATGGCTATGGCTACACCTTC.

The chain combines TRBV6-5 with TRBJ1-4, with no clear D. Germline values: CDR1 MNHEY, CDR2 SVGAGI. Trimming removed 5 bases from V and 4 bases from J, with 11 bases in between. This CDR3 region has 14 residues. The CDR3: CASSEVFGNEKLFF. In DNA form, the CDR3 reads TGTGCCAGCAGTGAAGTCTTCGGTAATGAAAAACTGTTTTTT.

This chain uses TRBV5-6 with TRBJ2-2; D gene unclear. The germline V and J ends were trimmed by 3 bases and 6 bases, with 12 bases remaining between them. In germline, CDR1 is SGHDT, CDR2 YYEEEE. This CDR3 comprises 14 residues. The CDR3 DNA sequence: TGTGCCAGCAGCTCCCGTGGTTGGGCCGGGGAGCTGTTTTTT. Protein sequence: CASSSRGWAGELFF.

This chain joins TRBV6-1 and TRBJ1-1; the D is unclear. The CDR3 consists of 13 residues. Trimming took off 5 bases at V and 6 bases at J, with 13 bases between the two ends. Germline V lookup: CDR1 MNHNS, CDR2 SASEGT. CDR3 loop: CASSPYVGSEAFF. As DNA, the CDR3 is TGTGCCAGCAGTCCCTACGTCGGGTCTGAAGCTTTCTTT.

The J gene is TRBJ1-2, the V gene TRBV5-1; maybe TRBD1 (6 bases). The V end lost 2 bases, the J end lost 8 bases, and 13 bases lay between the germline ends. This CDR3 region has 13 residues. Germline V gives CDR1 SGHRS, CDR2 YFSETQ. CDR3 loop: CASSFGGQGGYTF. CDR3 in DNA: TGCGCCAGCAGCTTCGGGGGCCAAGGCGGCTACACCTTC. The complete variable domain, with remaining parts taken from reference TRBV5-1 and TRBJ1-2, reads KAGVTQTPRYLIKTRGQQVTLSCSPISGHRSVSWYQQTPGQGLQFLFEYFSETQRNKGNFPGRFSGRQFSNSRSEMNVSTLELGDSALYLCASSFGGQGGYTFGSGTRLTVV.

The rearrangement joins TRBV4-3 to TRBJ2-7; D uncertain. Per germline, CDR1 LGHNA and CDR2 YSLEER. Trimming left V 0 bases short and J 6 bases short, with 15 bases between. CDR3 length: 15 amino acids. CDR3 bases: TGCGCCAGCAGCCAAGATACCGCCCGGCGAGGCGAGCAGTACTTC. The encoded protein is CASSQDTARRGEQYF.

The chain carries TRBV6-1 and TRBJ1-2, with D possibly matching TRBD1 (6 bases). The CDR3 spans 14 residues. CDR1 is MNHNS, CDR2 SASEGT, per germline. V lost 1 base to trimming and J lost 4 bases, with 10 bases between them. CDR3 sequence reads: CASSEGTEIYGYTF. CDR3 coding DNA: TGTGCCAGCAGTGAAGGGACAGAAATCTATGGCTACACCTTC.

V and J are TRBV5-1 and TRBJ1-2; D is uncertain. Per the germline V gene, CDR1 is SGHRS and CDR2 is YFSETQ. CDR3 length: 14 amino acids. The V end lost 2 bases, the J end lost 5 bases, and 13 bases lay between the germline ends. CDR3 residues: CASSLNGDQYGYTF. The CDR3 nucleotides are TGCGCCAGCAGCTTAAACGGGGATCAATATGGCTACACCTTC.

As DNA, the CDR3 is TGTGCCAGCAACGATCCCGACAGGGTCTACGAGCAGTACTTC. Translating it yields CASNDPDRVYEQYF. The chain recombines TRBV6-5 with TRBJ2-7, with 7 bases lining up with TRBD1. Germline V gene lookup returns CDR1 MNHEY and CDR2 SVGAGI. With 7 bases clipped from V and 3 bases from J, the junction kept 9 bases outside the gene matches. The CDR3 spans 14 residues.

This rearrangement joins TRBV2 to TRBJ2-2, with a tentative D call TRBD1 (6 bases). This CDR3 spans 15 amino acids. Trimming cost V 6 bases and J 0 bases, with 11 bases left between them. Germline CDR1 and CDR2: SNHLY and FYNNEI. The CDR3 sequence is CASRRGQTNTGELFF. CDR3 sequence (DNA): TGTGCCAGCAGACGCGGACAGACGAACACCGGGGAGCTGTTTTTT.

The V and J genes are TRBV7-9 and TRBJ1-3; no reliable D call. This CDR3 spans 17 amino acids. V lost 5 bases and J 1 base, leaving 18 bases between the germline ends. From germline, CDR1 is SEHNR and CDR2 FQNEAQ (reference sequence). CDR3 sequence: CASSPGRNRVSGNTIYF. The CDR3 DNA reads as TGTGCCAGCAGCCCAGGACGGAATCGAGTTTCTGGAAACACCATATATTTT.

The chain employs TRBV5-8 and TRBJ2-1; D is unresolved. The CDR3 totals 13 residues. V was pared by 3 bases and J by 8 bases, with 12 bases between. Germline V gene data show CDR1 as SGHTS and CDR2 as YDEGEE. The CDR3 loop reads CASSYGVIDEQFF. CDR3 DNA: TGTGCCAGCAGCTATGGGGTGATCGATGAGCAGTTCTTC.

J is TRBJ1-1 and V is TRBV14; D ambiguous. In germline, CDR1 is SGHDN, CDR2 FVKESK. V was clipped by 7 bases and J by 4 bases, with 10 bases between them. This CDR3 spans 12 amino acids. The CDR3 region is CASNQGGTEAFF. CDR3 sequence (DNA): TGTGCCAGCAATCAAGGTGGCACTGAAGCTTTCTTT.